These 15 T cell receptor beta chains were sequenced from one sample in a study of blood T cell repertoires in COVID-19. The table came from immunoSEQ multiplex PCR; TCRdb's copy has only in-frame clones and leaves some out. Of just over 300,000 clones listed, 85% to 90% are singletons. The sample was peripheral blood. These receptors all come from a woman in her 30s with COVID-19, enrolled during active disease.

This chain links TRBV11-3 with TRBJ1-6, with D hard to call. This CDR3 region has 18 residues. Per the germline V gene, CDR1 is SGHNT and CDR2 is YENEEA. Trimming took off 1 base at V and 0 bases at J, with 13 bases between the two ends. The CDR3 nucleotides read TGTGCCAGCAGCTTAGGAACAGTCGGAAGCTCCTATAATTCACCCCTCCACTTT. This sequence encodes CASSLGTVGSSYNSPLHF.

The chain carries TRBV7-9 and TRBJ1-6; a possible D gene is TRBD1 (5 bases). From germline, CDR1 is SEHNR and CDR2 FQNEAQ (reference sequence). The CDR3 sequence is 16 residues long. The V end was cut by 5 bases, the J end by 0 bases, with 11 bases between. Here the CDR3 reads CASSPGATSYNSPLHF. CDR3 in DNA: TGTGCCAGCAGCCCTGGGGCCACCTCCTATAATTCACCCCTCCACTTT.

As to this clone: One junction end disagrees with the germline gene, perhaps due to a read error. The chain is built from TRBV7-7 and TRBJ1-4; TRBD1 aligns across 7 bases. Per the germline V gene, CDR1 is SSHAT and CDR2 is FNYEAQ (reference sequence). The CDR3 has 15 amino acids. The CDR3 loop reads CASSFPGQNNEKLFF. In DNA, the CDR3 is TGTGCTAGCAGCTTCCCGGGACAGAATAATGAAAAACTGTTTTTT.

The rearrangement uses TRBV12-3 or TRBV12-4 and TRBJ1-1, with no clear D. V gave up 6 bases and J gave up 7 bases, with 15 bases separating them. The CDR3 is made up of 13 amino acids. The CDR3 sequence is CASSEQTGSEAFF. As DNA, the CDR3 is TGTGCCAGCAGCGAGCAGACGGGTAGTGAAGCTTTCTTT.

This chain uses TRBV6-5 with TRBJ1-3; D may be TRBD1 (5 bases). The CDR3 totals 15 residues. Germline V gene lookup returns CDR1 MNHEY and CDR2 SVGAGI. Trimming cost V 4 bases and J 0 bases, with 10 bases left between them. The chain's CDR3 is CASSLYRSSGNTIYF. The CDR3 DNA reads as TGTGCCAGCAGTTTATACAGGAGCTCTGGAAACACCATATATTTT.

V gene TRBV6-5 combines with J gene TRBJ1-1; no clear D gene. There are 15 residues in the CDR3. Germline CDR1 and CDR2: MNHEY and SVGAGI. V shed 6 bases and J shed 1 base, with 15 bases lying between them. CDR3 amino acids: CASSHGRGSNTEAFF. CDR3 in DNA: TGTGCCAGCAGCCACGGGAGAGGCTCGAACACTGAAGCTTTCTTT.

V usage is TRBV30 and J usage is TRBJ2-7; 7 nucleotides agree with TRBD1. This CDR3 region has 13 residues. The germline gives CDR1 GTSNPN, CDR2 SVGIG (reference sequence). V shed 6 bases, J shed 2 bases, and the junction held 7 bases outside the gene matches. The CDR3 sequence is CACRAGTAYEQYF. The CDR3, as DNA: TGTGCCTGTAGGGCCGGGACAGCCTACGAGCAGTACTTC.

This chain joins TRBV18 and TRBJ1-2; D not resolved. The CDR3 has 12 amino acids. Germline CDR1 is KGHSH and CDR2 is LQKENI. V dropped 2 bases and J dropped 8 bases, with 9 bases sitting between them. CDR3 in amino acids: CASSPTRGGYTF. CDR3 DNA: TGTGCCAGCTCACCAACACGTGGCGGCTACACCTTC.

The chain uses TRBV19 and TRBJ1-5; D is uncertain. The CDR3 is 17 residues long. Trimming stripped 4 bases from V and 0 bases from J, with 16 bases between. CDR1 and CDR2 (germline): LNHDA, SQIVND (reference sequence). The CDR3 DNA reads TGTGCCAGTAGTACTATCGGAGGGAGACATAGCAATCAGCCCCAGCATTTT. Translated: CASSTIGGRHSNQPQHF.

The V and J genes are TRBV10-3 and TRBJ1-4, with a possible D match to TRBD1 (6 bases). The germline gives CDR1 ENHRY, CDR2 SYGVKD. This CDR3 is built from 14 residues. Trimming took 5 bases from V and 7 from J, leaving 14 bases between them. For the CDR3, the DNA is TGTGCCATCAGTTCACAGGGAGGGCGTGAAAAACTGTTTTTT. Encoded protein: CAISSQGGREKLFF.

CDR3 sequence (DNA): TGTGCCAGCAGTGAGACAGAAAAACTGTTTTTT. Protein sequence: CASSETEKLFF. V and J are TRBV2 and TRBJ1-4; D is unclear. V was clipped by 3 bases and J by 8 bases, with 4 bases between them. The germline CDR1 and CDR2 sequences are SNHLY and FYNNEI. The CDR3 spans 11 residues.

The V call is TRBV9, the J call TRBJ2-2; D may be TRBD2 (6 bases). The germline V gene has CDR1 SGDLS and CDR2 YYNGEE. This CDR3 comprises 15 residues. V lost 4 bases and J lost 2, with 12 bases in between. The CDR3 loop is CASSPGGLNTGELFF. The CDR3 bases are TGTGCCAGCAGCCCCGGGGGTCTCAACACCGGGGAGCTGTTTTTT.

This sequence joins TRBV2 and TRBJ1-2; D gene uncertain. Germline CDR1 and CDR2: SNHLY and FYNNEI. The V end lost 6 bases, the J end lost 8 bases, and 13 bases lay between the germline ends. The CDR3 consists of 12 residues. The CDR3 loop reads CASSQNYRGYTF. CDR3 nucleotide sequence: TGTGCCAGCAGCCAAAACTATCGGGGCTACACCTTC.

V and J are TRBV9 and TRBJ2-5, with D possibly TRBD2 on 6 matching bases. The germline V and J ends were trimmed by 0 bases and 3 bases, with 15 bases remaining between them. Germline V gives CDR1 SGDLS, CDR2 YYNGEE. CDR3 length: 16 residues. CDR3 in amino acids: CASSVGGGNSKETQYF. In DNA form, the CDR3 reads TGTGCCAGCAGCGTAGGTGGGGGGAATAGCAAAGAGACCCAGTACTTC.

The rearrangement joins TRBV19 to TRBJ1-1, with D perhaps matching TRBD1 (6 bases). The V end lost 5 bases, the J end lost 6 bases, and 16 bases lay between the germline ends. CDR1 and CDR2 from the germline V gene are LNHDA and SQIVND (reference sequence). CDR3 size: 14 residues. CDR3 loop: CASSRGTFSAEAFF. CDR3 bases: TGTGCCAGTAGTCGAGGGACATTTTCAGCTGAAGCTTTCTTT.